This TCR beta chain came from a study of response to subunit inactivated influenza vaccine. Study conclusions and caveats: Few additional T cells are recruited per seasonal influenza vaccination, authors suggested.

Comment on this clonotype: What it binds is not known.

V lost 5 bases and J 2 bases, leaving 23 bases between the germline ends. The CDR3 extends over 17 amino acids. Per germline, CDR1 DFQATT and CDR2 SNEGSKA (reference sequence). TCRdb itself ran the RT-PCR reads through MiXCR, one entry per CDR3 protein. This sample yields hundreds of thousands of distinct CDR3 sequences, of which approximately 15% are seen a single time; 6% to 9.5% belongs to the top ten. The chain combines TRBV20-1 with TRBJ2-3; D is unclear. Sample: PBMCs from blood, taken 14 to 15 days before vaccination. The clonotype comes from a man aged 50-59 years who received an inactivated influenza vaccine. CDR3 sequence (DNA): TGCAGTGCTCCGAACCCCATTGACACCTCCTACACAGATACGCAGTATTTT. Protein: CSAPNPIDTSYTDTQYF.